These 19 T cell receptor beta chains share one sample of origin, sequenced in a study of Graves' ophthalmopathy and Graves' hyperthyroidism. Amplifying from RNA transcripts, the study obtained TCR beta CDR3 regions. In the first round, RT-PCR was carried out with HTBI primers, and a multiplex PCR formed the second round. MiXCR was run by TCRdb on the multiplex PCR reads, yielding one entry per CDR3 protein. The data show about 220,000 distinct CDR3 sequences, 20% to 25% seen once. Sequenced input: peripheral blood. These receptors were collected from a woman in her forties or fifties with Graves' ophthalmopathy.

The chain carries TRBV15 and TRBJ2-7; perhaps TRBD2 as D (6 bases). Germline CDR1 is LNHNV and CDR2 is YYDKDF (reference sequence). The CDR3 has 14 residues. Trimming took 3 bases from V and 3 from J, leaving 12 bases between them. The CDR3 loop is CATSSKGLNYEQYF. CDR3 sequence (DNA): TGTGCCACCAGCAGCAAGGGACTGAACTACGAGCAGTACTTC.

Notes on this clonotype: The junction shows a germline mismatch at one end, possibly a read error. The chain recombines TRBV20-1 with TRBJ2-7; 7 nucleotides line up with TRBD1. Germline loops: CDR1 DFQATT, CDR2 SNEGSKA (reference sequence). The CDR3 is 14 residues long. The CDR3 spells CSAVRKGQSYEQSF. CDR3 nucleotide sequence: TGCAGTGCTGTCAGAAAGGGACAGTCCTACGAGCAGTCCTTC.

This clonotype was seen a handful of times. The chain joins TRBV18 to TRBJ2-5; 16 bases are shared with TRBD2. In germline, CDR1 is KGHSH, CDR2 LQKENI. This CDR3 comprises 19 residues. Trimming cost V 5 bases and J 5 bases; bases outside gene matches: 14. This CDR3 is CASSGPGLAGGPSEETQYF. DNA for the CDR3: TGTGCCAGCTCAGGGCCGGGACTAGCGGGAGGGCCCTCAGAGGAGACCCAGTACTTC.

The sample holds many counts of this clonotype. The gene calls are TRBV27 and TRBJ1-5; 7 bases match TRBD1. The ends lost 5 bases at V and 5 bases at J; junction bases unmatched: 3. The CDR3 totals 13 residues. The germline V gene has CDR1 MNHEY and CDR2 SMNVEV (reference sequence). CDR3 nucleotide sequence: TGTGCCAGCAGTAAGGGACAGCATCAGCCCCAGCATTTT. This gives the protein CASSKGQHQPQHF.

This clonotype was seen a single time. V and J are TRBV5-1 and TRBJ1-5, with 8 bases aligning to TRBD1. This CDR3 region has 14 residues. Germline V gives CDR1 SGHRS, CDR2 YFSETQ. V dropped 4 bases and J dropped 9; count of bases not matched to a gene: 9. The CDR3 loop is CASSPDRGEGPQHF. CDR3 bases: TGCGCCAGCAGCCCCGACAGGGGTGAGGGGCCCCAGCATTTT.

Notes on this clonotype: One junction end disagrees with the germline gene, perhaps due to a read error. This chain connects TRBV27 to TRBJ1-1; a possible D gene is TRBD1 (5 bases). The CDR3 runs to 12 residues. Germline CDR1 MNHEY, CDR2 SMNVEV (reference sequence). DNA for the CDR3: TGTGCCAGCAGCGGGGGGTACACTGGAGCTTTCTTT. This codes for CASSGGYTGAFF.

This clonotype was picked up many times. V is TRBV5-1 and J is TRBJ2-7, with no clear D. V was shortened by 5 bases and J by 1 base, with 16 bases between the two germline ends. Per germline, CDR1 SGHRS and CDR2 YFSETQ. This CDR3 region has 15 residues. The CDR3 DNA reads as TGCGCCAGCAGGCAACTACCGCAACAATCCTACGAGCAGTACTTC. This gives the protein CASRQLPQQSYEQYF.

In its sample, this clonotype was seen many times. The gene calls are TRBV14 and TRBJ2-7; TRBD1 agrees at 10 bases. V dropped 1 base and J dropped 6; count of bases not matched to a gene: 3. The V gene's germline CDR1 is SGHDN and CDR2 FVKESK. The CDR3 sequence is 14 residues long. The CDR3 region has the DNA TGTGCCAGCAGCCAAGCGGACAGGGGGGGCGAGCAGTACTTC. Amino acid sequence: CASSQADRGGEQYF.

V gene TRBV20-1 combines with J gene TRBJ2-7; 8 bases fit TRBD1. Germline CDR1 DFQATT, CDR2 SNEGSKA (reference sequence). CDR3 size: 15 residues. V dropped 0 bases and J dropped 1; count of bases not matched to a gene: 5. CDR3 region: CSARDPGQGSYEQYF. CDR3 nucleotide sequence: TGCAGTGCTAGAGATCCCGGACAGGGTTCCTACGAGCAGTACTTC.

In its sample, this clonotype was seen many times. The rearrangement uses TRBV10-1 and TRBJ2-5; TRBD1 matches 7 bases. Germline trimming cut 11 bases from V and 2 bases from J; bases unmatched to any gene: 8. The CDR3 has 13 residues. Germline V lookup: CDR1 WNHNN, CDR2 SYGVQD (reference sequence). CDR3 amino acids: CAGHRGPQETQYF. The CDR3 DNA is TGCGCCGGGCACAGGGGACCGCAAGAGACCCAGTACTTC.

Many counts were recorded for this clonotype. The rearrangement links TRBV5-4 to TRBJ2-5; D may be TRBD1 or TRBD2 (5 bases each). V lost 7 bases and J 3 bases, leaving 13 bases between the germline ends. The CDR3 has 13 amino acids. Germline V CDR1 and CDR2: SGHNT, YYREEE (reference sequence). CDR3 in amino acids: CASASVGEETQYF. The DNA of the CDR3 is TGTGCCAGCGCGTCGGTGGGGGAAGAGACCCAGTACTTC.

This clonotype was detected many times. The CDR3 region is CASSAPSSGANVLTF. DNA for the CDR3: TGTGCCAGCAGTGCCCCGTCCTCTGGGGCCAACGTCCTGACTTTC. This sequence joins TRBV6-1 and TRBJ2-6; unclear D gene. Trimming took 4 bases from V and 0 from J, leaving 7 bases between them. The CDR3 has 15 residues. Germline V gene sequence: CDR1 MNHNS, CDR2 SASEGT.

The CDR3 nucleotides are TGTGCCAGCAGGGATCAGAGAAACACTGAAGCTTTCTTT. Translated: CASRDQRNTEAFF. The chain couples TRBV12-3 or TRBV12-4 to TRBJ1-1, with D hard to call. The length of the CDR3 is 13 residues. Trimming took off 6 bases at V and 2 bases at J, with 10 bases between the two ends.

Many counts were recorded for this clonotype. The rearrangement joins TRBV19 to TRBJ2-7, with 9 positions matching TRBD1. CDR3 size: 14 residues. V lost 6 bases, J lost 6 bases, and 9 bases stayed unmatched. Looked up from germline, CDR1 is LNHDA and CDR2 is SQIVND (reference sequence). CDR3 nucleotides: TGTGCCAGTAGGCACCGGGACAGGGAACTCGAGCAGTACTTC. This codes for CASRHRDRELEQYF.

This clonotype showed up just a few times. The rearrangement links TRBV30 to TRBJ2-2, with D unclear. Germline assignment: CDR1 GTSNPN and CDR2 SVGIG (reference sequence). The CDR3 is 15 amino acids. Deletions cut 3 bases from V and 3 bases from J, with 14 bases between. For the CDR3, the DNA is TGTGCCTGGAGCGATGGACGGTGGGACACCGGGGAGCTGTTTTTT. Amino acid sequence: CAWSDGRWDTGELFF.

This clonotype was seen many times. The chain uses TRBV24-1 and TRBJ2-5; D might be TRBD2 (6 bases). Germline CDR1 reads KGHDR; CDR2 reads SFDVKD. The CDR3 extends over 13 amino acids. The ends were cut back, 3 bases at V and 5 bases at J, with 9 bases in the middle. CDR3 protein: CATSDGGTETQYF. For the CDR3, the DNA is TGTGCCACCAGTGATGGGGGGACGGAGACCCAGTACTTC.

This clonotype came up many times. The V call is TRBV2, the J call TRBJ2-7; D not certain. Germline V gene data show CDR1 as SNHLY and CDR2 as FYNNEI. V lost 5 bases and J lost 5, with 7 bases in between. The CDR3 is made up of 11 amino acids. CDR3 nucleotide sequence: TGTGCCAGCAGTAGCTCTGACGAGCAGTACTTC. This translates into CASSSSDEQYF.

There are many counts of this clonotype. The rearrangement uses TRBV28 and TRBJ2-2; 7 nucleotides agree with TRBD2. CDR1 and CDR2 (germline): MDHEN, SYDVKM. The CDR3 consists of 14 residues. Trimming removed 3 bases from V and 6 bases from J; junction bases left unmatched: 4. CDR3: CASSLGGVPGELFF. CDR3 in DNA: TGTGCCAGCAGTTTGGGGGGGGTCCCCGGGGAGCTGTTTTTT.

This clonotype was picked up a small number of times. Just one base apart from a much larger clone, this may be a read error. The chain joins TRBV6-5 to TRBJ1-2; D is unclear. The germline V gene has CDR1 MNHEY and CDR2 SVGAGI. The CDR3 is 14 amino acids. V was shortened by 0 bases and J by 8 bases, with 13 bases between the two germline ends. Here the CDR3 reads CASSYSPGRHGYTF. Here the CDR3 DNA reads TGTGCCAGCAGTTACTCCCCCGGGCGTCACGGCTACACCTTC.